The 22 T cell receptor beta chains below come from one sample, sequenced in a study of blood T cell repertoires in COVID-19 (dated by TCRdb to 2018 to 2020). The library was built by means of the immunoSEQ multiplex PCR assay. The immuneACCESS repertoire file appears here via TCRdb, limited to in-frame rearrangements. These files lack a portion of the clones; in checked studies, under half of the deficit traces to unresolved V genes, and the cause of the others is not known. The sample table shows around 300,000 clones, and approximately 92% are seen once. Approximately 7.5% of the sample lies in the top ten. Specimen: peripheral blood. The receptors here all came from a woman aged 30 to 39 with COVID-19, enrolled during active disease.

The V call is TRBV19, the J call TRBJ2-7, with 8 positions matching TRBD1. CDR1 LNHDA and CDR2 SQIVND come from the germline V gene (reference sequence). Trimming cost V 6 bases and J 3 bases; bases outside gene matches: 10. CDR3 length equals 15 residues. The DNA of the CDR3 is TGTGCCAGTAGCATAAAAGGACAGGGTTTCTACGAGCAGTACTTC. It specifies CASSIKGQGFYEQYF. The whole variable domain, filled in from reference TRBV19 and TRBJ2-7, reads DGGITQSPKYLFRKEGQNVTLSCEQNLNHDAMYWYRQDPGQGLRLIYYSQIVNDFQKGDIAEGYSVSREKKESFPLTVTSAQKNPTAFYLCASSIKGQGFYEQYFGPGTRLTVT.

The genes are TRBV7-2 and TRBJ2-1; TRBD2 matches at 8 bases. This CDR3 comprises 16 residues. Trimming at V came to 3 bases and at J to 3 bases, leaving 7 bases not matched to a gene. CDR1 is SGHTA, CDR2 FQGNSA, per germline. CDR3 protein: CASSFSLAGFYNEQFF. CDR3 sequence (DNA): TGTGCCAGCAGCTTTTCGCTAGCGGGTTTCTACAATGAGCAGTTCTTC.

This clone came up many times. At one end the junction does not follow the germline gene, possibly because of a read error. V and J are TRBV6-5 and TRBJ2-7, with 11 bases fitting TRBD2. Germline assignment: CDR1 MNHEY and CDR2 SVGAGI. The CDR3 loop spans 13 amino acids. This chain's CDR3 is CASSYGASGRLAF. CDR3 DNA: TGTGCCAGCAGTTACGGGGCTAGCGGGAGGTTGGCCTTC.

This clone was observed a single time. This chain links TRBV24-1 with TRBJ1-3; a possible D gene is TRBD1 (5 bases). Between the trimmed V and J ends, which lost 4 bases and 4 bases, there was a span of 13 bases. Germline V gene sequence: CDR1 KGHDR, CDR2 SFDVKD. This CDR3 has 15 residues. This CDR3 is CATSELTGPGNTIYF. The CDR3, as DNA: TGTGCCACCAGTGAATTAACAGGTCCGGGAAACACCATATATTTT.

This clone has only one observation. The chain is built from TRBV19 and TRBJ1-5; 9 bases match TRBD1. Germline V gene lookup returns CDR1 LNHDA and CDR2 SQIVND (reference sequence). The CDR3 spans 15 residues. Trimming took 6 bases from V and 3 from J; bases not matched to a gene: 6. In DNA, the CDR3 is TGTGCCAGTAGCAAGGGACAGGGAATCAATCAGCCCCAGCATTTT. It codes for CASSKGQGINQPQHF.

CDR3 in amino acids: CASSLLHTYSGNTIYF. DNA for the CDR3: TGTGCCAGCAGTTTACTCCATACCTACTCTGGAAACACCATATATTTT. The chain is built from TRBV28 and TRBJ1-3, with D hard to call. The V end was cut by 2 bases, the J end by 0 bases, with 11 bases between. The CDR3 has 16 residues. Per germline, CDR1 MDHEN and CDR2 SYDVKM.

The CDR3 bases are TGTGCCAGCAGTGCAAGGACAGGGGGAGTTAAAGAGACCCAGTACTTC. Its protein is CASSARTGGVKETQYF. This chain uses TRBV6-6 with TRBJ2-5; 10 bases match TRBD1. The CDR3 extends over 16 amino acids. Trimming cost V 5 bases and J 3 bases; bases outside gene matches: 9. Germline V gene data show CDR1 as MNHNY and CDR2 as SVGAGI (reference sequence).

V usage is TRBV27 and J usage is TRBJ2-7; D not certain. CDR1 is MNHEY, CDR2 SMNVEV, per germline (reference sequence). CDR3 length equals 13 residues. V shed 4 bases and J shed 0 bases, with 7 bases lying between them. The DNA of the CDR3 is TGTGCCAGCAGTTACTCCTCCTCCTACGAGCAGTACTTC. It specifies CASSYSSSYEQYF.

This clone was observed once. CDR3 region: CACTGGWLNTEAFF. CDR3 in DNA: TGTGCCTGTACGGGGGGATGGCTGAACACTGAAGCTTTCTTT. The genes are TRBV6-5 and TRBJ1-1; TRBD1 might be the D (5 bases). The CDR3 loop spans 14 amino acids. CDR1 MNHEY and CDR2 SVGAGI come from the germline V gene. The ends were cut back, 11 bases at V and 0 bases at J, with 16 bases in the middle.

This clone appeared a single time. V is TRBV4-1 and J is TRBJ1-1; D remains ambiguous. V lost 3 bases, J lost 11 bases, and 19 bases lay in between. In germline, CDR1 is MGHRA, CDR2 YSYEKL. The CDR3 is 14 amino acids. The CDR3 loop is CASSQYAPGGEAFF. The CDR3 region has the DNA TGCGCCAGCAGCCAGTACGCTCCGGGAGGCGAGGCTTTCTTT.

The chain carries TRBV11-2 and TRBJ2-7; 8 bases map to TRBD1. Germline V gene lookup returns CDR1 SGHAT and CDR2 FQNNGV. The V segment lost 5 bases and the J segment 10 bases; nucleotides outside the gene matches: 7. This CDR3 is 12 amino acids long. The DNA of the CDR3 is TGTGCCAGCAGCGCAGGACAGGGAGCCCAGTACTTC. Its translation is CASSAGQGAQYF.

The CDR3 nucleotides read TGCAGCGTTGAGTGGGGACAGGGCGAGACCCAGTACTTC. Amino acid sequence: CSVEWGQGETQYF. V gene TRBV29-1 combines with J gene TRBJ2-5; 9 nucleotides agree with TRBD1. Germline loops: CDR1 SQVTM, CDR2 ANQGSEA. The J segment lost 5 bases and the V segment lost 3 bases, leaving 4 bases of the junction unmatched. The CDR3 is 13 amino acids.

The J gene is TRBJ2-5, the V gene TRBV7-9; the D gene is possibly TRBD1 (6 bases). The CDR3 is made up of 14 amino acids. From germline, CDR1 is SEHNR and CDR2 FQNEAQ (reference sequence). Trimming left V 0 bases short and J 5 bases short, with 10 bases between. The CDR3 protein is CASSLARGIETQYF. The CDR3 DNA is TGTGCCAGCAGCTTAGCGAGGGGGATTGAGACCCAGTACTTC.

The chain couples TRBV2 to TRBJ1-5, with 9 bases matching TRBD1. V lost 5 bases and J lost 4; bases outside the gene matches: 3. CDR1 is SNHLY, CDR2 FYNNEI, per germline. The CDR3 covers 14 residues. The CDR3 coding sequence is TGTGCCAGCAGTTCAGACAGGGGGAATCAGCCCCAGCATTTT. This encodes CASSSDRGNQPQHF.

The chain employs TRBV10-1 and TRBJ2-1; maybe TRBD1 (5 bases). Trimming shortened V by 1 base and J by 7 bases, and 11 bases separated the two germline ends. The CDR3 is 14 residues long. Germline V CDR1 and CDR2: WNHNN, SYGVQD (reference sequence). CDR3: CASSEYPSGNEQFF. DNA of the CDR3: TGCGCCAGCAGTGAGTACCCTTCAGGGAATGAGCAGTTCTTC.

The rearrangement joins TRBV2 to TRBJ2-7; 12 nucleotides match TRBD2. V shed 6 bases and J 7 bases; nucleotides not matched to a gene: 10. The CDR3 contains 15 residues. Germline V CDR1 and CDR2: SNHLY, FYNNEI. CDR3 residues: CASRRLAGDLGEQYF. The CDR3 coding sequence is TGTGCCAGCAGGCGACTAGCGGGAGACTTGGGAGAGCAGTACTTC.

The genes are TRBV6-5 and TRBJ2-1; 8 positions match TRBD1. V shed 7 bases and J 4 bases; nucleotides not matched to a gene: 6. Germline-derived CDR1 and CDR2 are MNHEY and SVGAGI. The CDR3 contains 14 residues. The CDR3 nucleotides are TGTGCCAGCACTCCGGGACAGGCTTACAATGAGCAGTTCTTC. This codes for CASTPGQAYNEQFF.

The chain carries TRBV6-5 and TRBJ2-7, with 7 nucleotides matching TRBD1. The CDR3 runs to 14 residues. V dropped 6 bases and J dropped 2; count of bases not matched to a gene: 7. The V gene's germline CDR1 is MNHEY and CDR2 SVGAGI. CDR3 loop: CASSPTDRAYEQYF. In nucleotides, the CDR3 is TGTGCCAGCAGCCCAACCGACAGGGCCTACGAGCAGTACTTC.

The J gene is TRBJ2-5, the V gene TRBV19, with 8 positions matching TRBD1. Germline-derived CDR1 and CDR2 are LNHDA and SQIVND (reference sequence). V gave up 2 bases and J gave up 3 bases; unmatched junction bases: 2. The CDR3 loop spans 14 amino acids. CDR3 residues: CASSISGGEETQYF. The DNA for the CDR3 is TGTGCCAGTAGTATATCAGGGGGCGAAGAGACCCAGTACTTC.

The CDR3 protein is CASSPGAGVGNEQFF. As DNA, the CDR3 is TGCGCCAGCAGCCCGGGGGCGGGAGTAGGCAATGAGCAGTTCTTC. This sequence joins TRBV4-1 and TRBJ2-1; possibly TRBD2 for D (7 bases). Trimming shortened V by 4 bases and J by 6 bases, and 16 bases separated the two germline ends. This CDR3 is 15 amino acids long. The germline gives CDR1 MGHRA, CDR2 YSYEKL.

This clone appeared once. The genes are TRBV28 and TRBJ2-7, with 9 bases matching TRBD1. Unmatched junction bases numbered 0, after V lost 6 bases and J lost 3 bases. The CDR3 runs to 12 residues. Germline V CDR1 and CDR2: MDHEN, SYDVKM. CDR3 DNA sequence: TGTGCCAGCAGGGACAGGGGCTACGAGCAGTACTTC. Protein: CASRDRGYEQYF.

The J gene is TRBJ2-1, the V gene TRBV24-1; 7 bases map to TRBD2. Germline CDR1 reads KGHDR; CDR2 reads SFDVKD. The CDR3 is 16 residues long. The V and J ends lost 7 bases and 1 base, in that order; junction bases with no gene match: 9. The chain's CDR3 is CATSSFLADSYNEQFF. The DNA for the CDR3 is TGTGCCACCAGCTCCTTCCTAGCGGATTCCTACAATGAGCAGTTCTTC.